The clone carrying this T cell receptor (beta chain) occurred a few times. What it recognizes is unknown. The sample is drawn from a study of T cell repertoires in cytomegalovirus infection. Overall study: The study used recently identified HLA-C-restricted and well-studied HLA-B-restricted CMV epitopes. An indication of both CMV infection and matching HLA type came from public TCR beta signatures. Findings of the study overall: Pooled public TCR beta family frequency picked out CMV carriers with the relevant HLA. HLA-C-restricted CMV clonotypes gave the most frequent clonotype in two of eight donors.

Trimming stripped 7 bases from V and 4 bases from J, with 20 bases between. The germline gives CDR1 MRHNA, CDR2 SNTAGT. There are 15 residues in the CDR3. Each CDR3 protein gets one entry after TCRdb re-called the reads with MiXCR. Here the sample spans approximately 990,000 distinct CDR3 sequences, about a third being singletons. The V and J genes are TRBV6-4 and TRBJ2-7; tentative D call: TRBD2 (6 bases). The sample in question was cultured CD8+ T cells from PBMCs, obtained from culture after CMV antigen stimulation. This receptor was identified in a human donor in good health (CMV status not recorded). Some clones in this sample may be carry-over from other donors' samples. CDR3: CASTTDRASGYEQYV. For the CDR3, the DNA is TGTGCCAGCACCACCGACCGGGCGAGCGGGTACGAGCAGTACGTC.